This T cell receptor (beta chain) was retrieved from a study of vaccination and CD4 T cells after COVID-19. Regarding the study as a whole: Convalescent patients' clones that were vaccine-specific were spike mono-reactive in 304 of 307 cases.

Regarding treatment: roughly nine-day PBMC culture with coronavirus spike peptide pools or control peptides (ViraFEST assay). Before TCRs were sequenced, ViraFEST expanded antigen-specific T cells with peptide pools. The CDR3 covers 14 residues. The ends lost 5 bases at V and 5 bases at J; junction bases unmatched: 8. Germline assignment: CDR1 LNHDA and CDR2 SQIVND (reference sequence). The Oncomine TCR Beta short-read assay was applied to DNA of cultured CD4+ T cells. It was from cultured CD4+ T cells that genomic DNA was extracted. TCRdb independently ran MiXCR on the PCR reads; one entry per CDR3 protein. The data hold under 4,500 distinct CDR3 sequences, with 30% to 40% observed a single time. On this clonotype itself: Its antigen is unknown.

The sequenced sample was CD4+ T cells from blood, cultured in vitro. The chain recombines TRBV19 with TRBJ2-5; 7 bases fit TRBD2. The TCR was taken from a human donor who had recovered from COVID-19. The CDR3 nucleotides read TGTGCCAGTAGTCTGACTAGCTCGGGGGAGACCCAGTACTTC. Amino acid sequence: CASSLTSSGETQYF.